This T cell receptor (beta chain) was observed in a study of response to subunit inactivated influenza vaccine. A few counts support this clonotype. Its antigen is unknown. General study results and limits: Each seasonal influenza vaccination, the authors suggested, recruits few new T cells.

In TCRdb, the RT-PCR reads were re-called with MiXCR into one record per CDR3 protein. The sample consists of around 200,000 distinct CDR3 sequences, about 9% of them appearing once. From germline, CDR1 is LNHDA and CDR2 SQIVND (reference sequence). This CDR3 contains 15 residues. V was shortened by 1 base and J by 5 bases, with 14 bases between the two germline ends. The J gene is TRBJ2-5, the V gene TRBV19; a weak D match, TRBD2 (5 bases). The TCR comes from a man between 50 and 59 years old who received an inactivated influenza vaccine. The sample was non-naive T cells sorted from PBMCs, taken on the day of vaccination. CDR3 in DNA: TGTGCCAGTAGTATAGGGACTGGGCAGAGGGAGACCCAGTACTTC. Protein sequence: CASSIGTGQRETQYF.